These T cell receptor beta chains were read from a single sample in a study of blood T cell repertoires in COVID-19. The method was immunoSEQ multiplex PCR; TCRdb's version includes in-frame clones alone and lacks a portion of them. The sample has tens of thousands of clones, 84% seen once; the top ten hold roughly 10%. Input material: peripheral blood. Receptors were obtained from a human donor in a cohort sampled during active COVID-19. The CDR3 runs from the conserved cysteine through the conserved F or W. The D gene is left open where the match is weak. Rows may omit the clone size; those that give it use once, few, many or a size class.

CDR3 protein,CDR3 DNA,clone size,J gene,D gene,V gene
CASSSVAGGRPDTQYF,TGTGCCAGCAGTTCAGTAGCGGGAGGCAGGCCAGATACGCAGTATTTT,few,TRBJ2-3,TRBD2,TRBV28
CASKRTGFETQYF,TGTGCCAGCAAACGGACAGGGTTTGAGACCCAGTACTTC,.,TRBJ2-5,TRBD1,TRBV28
CASSLGGQGYEQYF,TGTGCCAGCAGCTTAGGAGGACAGGGGTACGAGCAGTACTTC,.,TRBJ2-7,TRBD1,TRBV11-2
CASTRQAPYEQYF,TGTGCCAGCACCCGACAGGCTCCCTACGAGCAGTACTTC,few,TRBJ2-7,.,TRBV2
CASSVAPDRGPYEQYF,TGTGCCAGCAGCGTAGCCCCGGACAGGGGTCCCTACGAGCAGTACTTC,.,TRBJ2-7,TRBD1,TRBV9
CASSTWTEQETQYF,TGTGCCAGCTCAACCTGGACAGAACAAGAGACCCAGTACTTC,.,TRBJ2-5,.,TRBV18
CASSSQNIDSEAFF,TGTGCCAGCAGCTCACAGAACATCGACAGTGAAGCTTTCTTT,few,TRBJ1-1,.,TRBV7-9
CASSEQSGTLRSYNEQFF,TGTGCCAGCAGTGAACAATCCGGGACACTACGCTCCTACAATGAGCAGTTCTTC,.,TRBJ2-1,.,TRBV6-1
CASSLGQLAYIF,TGTGCCAGCAGTTTAGGTCAACTAGCCTATATCTTC,.,TRBJ2-1,.,TRBV28
CSASRVNTQYF,TGCAGTGCTAGCCGGGTAAATACGCAGTATTTT,.,TRBJ2-3,.,TRBV20-1
CASTPWRERVNEQFF,TGTGCCAGCACCCCTTGGAGGGAGCGGGTTAATGAGCAGTTCTTC,.,TRBJ2-1,.,TRBV5-6
CASNPGVAYEQYF,TGCGCCAGCAACCCAGGGGTGGCCTACGAGCAGTACTTC,.,TRBJ2-7,.,TRBV5-1
CASRAGTGDVTGELFF,TGCGCCAGCAGGGCTGGGACAGGGGATGTGACCGGGGAGCTGTTTTTT,.,TRBJ2-2,TRBD1,TRBV5-1
CATSDSTGPTYEQYF,TGTGCCACCAGTGATTCGACAGGGCCAACCTACGAGCAGTACTTC,.,TRBJ2-7,TRBD1,TRBV24-1
CASSLSRGLAGGIGEQFF,TGTGCCAGCAGCCTGTCCCGCGGACTAGCGGGGGGCATTGGTGAGCAGTTCTTC,.,TRBJ2-1,TRBD2,TRBV3-1/TRBV3-2
CATSDRTSGTGPRGTDTQYF,TGTGCCACCAGTGATAGGACTAGCGGGACCGGGCCGAGGGGCACAGATACGCAGTATTTT,.,TRBJ2-3,TRBD2,TRBV24-1
CASSQERETEAFF,TGTGCCAGCAGCCAAGAGAGAGAAACTGAAGCTTTCTTT,.,TRBJ1-1,.,TRBV3-1/TRBV3-2
CASSLVRGSGNTIYF,TGTGCCAGCAGCTTAGTGCGGGGCTCTGGAAACACCATATATTTT,.,TRBJ1-3,.,TRBV7-9
CASSQKSENQPQHF,TGTGCCAGCAGCCAAAAGTCCGAGAATCAGCCCCAGCATTTT,.,TRBJ1-5,.,TRBV16
CASSRETGELFF,TGTGCCAGCAGTCGGGAGACCGGGGAGCTGTTTTTT,.,TRBJ2-2,.,TRBV6-4
CASSRTENTEAFF,TGTGCCAGCAGCCGGACAGAAAACACTGAAGCTTTCTTT,.,TRBJ1-1,.,TRBV5-4
CASSFGGPIDEQYF,TGTGCCAGCAGCTTCGGGGGGCCCATTGACGAGCAGTACTTC,few,TRBJ2-7,.,TRBV5-4
CASSPPQGAIYEQYF,TGTGCCAGCTCACCACCCCAGGGCGCCATCTACGAGCAGTACTTC,.,TRBJ2-7,.,TRBV18
CASRQGRRSNTEAFF,TGTGCCAGCAGGCAGGGGCGCCGGAGTAACACTGAAGCTTTCTTT,few,TRBJ1-1,.,TRBV2
CASSQSGGIGGYTF,TGTGCCAGCAGTCAATCGGGGGGGATAGGTGGCTACACCTTC,.,TRBJ1-2,.,TRBV6-5
CASSLQGTGANVLTF,TGTGCCAGCAGCCTACAGGGTACCGGGGCCAACGTCCTGACTTTC,.,TRBJ2-6,.,TRBV3-1/TRBV3-2
CASSLPTPGANTEAFF,TGTGCCAGCTCACTCCCGACCCCAGGGGCGAACACTGAAGCTTTCTTT,.,TRBJ1-1,.,TRBV18
CATSRTSGWETQYF,TGTGCCACCAGCAGAACAAGCGGGTGGGAGACCCAGTACTTC,once,TRBJ2-5,.,TRBV15
CASSVGPGLQETQYF,TGTGCCAGCAGCGTAGGTCCAGGGCTCCAAGAGACCCAGTACTTC,.,TRBJ2-5,.,TRBV9
CASSLGQGRYTF,TGTGCCAGCAGCCTAGGACAGGGTCGCTACACCTTC,.,TRBJ1-2,TRBD1,TRBV7-9
CASSLTGTNNEQFF,TGTGCCAGCAGCTTAACCGGGACTAATAATGAGCAGTTCTTC,.,TRBJ2-1,TRBD2,TRBV7-3
CASSLAGTRDTQYF,TGCGCCAGCAGCTTGGCCGGGACTAGAGATACGCAGTATTTT,once,TRBJ2-3,TRBD2,TRBV5-1
CASSGPGQGVWEQYF,TGTGCCAGTAGTGGGCCGGGACAGGGTGTTTGGGAGCAGTACTTC,.,TRBJ2-7,TRBD1,TRBV19
CASSSWDRPNYGYTF,TGTGCCAGCAGCTCATGGGACAGGCCTAACTATGGCTACACCTTC,few,TRBJ1-2,TRBD1,TRBV3-1/TRBV3-2
CASSPTGAIYGYTF,TGTGCCAGCAGCCCGACAGGGGCGATTTATGGCTACACCTTC,.,TRBJ1-2,TRBD1,TRBV7-2
CANPPILYFPYEQYF,TGTGCCAATCCACCGATCTTATACTTCCCCTACGAGCAGTACTTC,.,TRBJ2-7,.,TRBV19
CASSQTGGAGGADTQYF,TGTGCCAGCAGCCAAACCGGTGGCGCGGGGGGCGCAGATACGCAGTATTTT,.,TRBJ2-3,TRBD2,TRBV5-4
CASSFNGNEQFF,TGTGCCAGCAGTTTTAACGGGAATGAGCAGTTCTTC,.,TRBJ2-1,.,TRBV12-3/TRBV12-4
CAWGVPQGYGYTF,TGTGCCTGGGGTGTCCCCCAGGGGTATGGCTACACCTTC,.,TRBJ1-2,.,TRBV30
CASSLTGYEQYF,TGTGCCAGCAGCCTCACCGGGTACGAGCAGTACTTC,.,TRBJ2-7,.,TRBV2
CASSADRSLSGNTIYF,TGTGCCAGCTCCGCGGACAGGAGCCTCTCTGGAAACACCATATATTTT,.,TRBJ1-3,TRBD1,TRBV18
CASRRDGSTEAFF,TGTGCCAGCAGGCGGGACGGTAGCACTGAAGCTTTCTTT,.,TRBJ1-1,.,TRBV6-5
CASRPTGGNGYTF,TGTGCCAGCAGACCGACAGGGGGCAATGGCTACACCTTC,.,TRBJ1-2,TRBD1,TRBV5-4
CASSYDGEAFF,TGTGCCAGCAGTTACGATGGCGAAGCTTTCTTT,.,TRBJ1-1,.,TRBV6-5